Each of the 7 T cell receptor beta chains below was sequenced from the same sample in a study of blood T cell repertoires in COVID-19. Sequencing was performed with immunoSEQ multiplex PCR; in TCRdb, only in-frame clones are kept and a portion is missing. The repertoire holds around 300,000 clones, with about nine tenths as singletons. The sequencing sample was made of peripheral blood. The receptor set was obtained from a woman between 25 and 40 years old with active or convalescent COVID-19.

This CDR3 is CASSFRRATEAFF. The CDR3 DNA is TGTGCCAGCAGTTTTCGGCGGGCCACTGAAGCTTTCTTT. The V gene is TRBV12-3 or TRBV12-4, the J gene TRBJ1-1; D unclear. CDR3 size: 13 residues. Trimming took 3 bases from V and 4 from J, leaving 9 bases between them.

The gene calls are TRBV30 and TRBJ1-3, with D possibly matching TRBD1 (6 bases). The germline V gene has CDR1 GTSNPN and CDR2 SVGIG (reference sequence). The CDR3 consists of 14 residues. Trimming shortened V by 0 bases and J by 6 bases, and 12 bases separated the two germline ends. CDR3 residues: CAWSVVGTQNTIYF. The CDR3 bases are TGTGCCTGGAGTGTAGTCGGGACACAAAACACCATATATTTT.

The rearrangement uses TRBV28 and TRBJ1-2; D is unresolved. The CDR3 spans 14 residues. CDR1 and CDR2 from the germline V gene are MDHEN and SYDVKM. Trimming took off 2 bases at V and 4 bases at J, with 11 bases between the two ends. CDR3 DNA: TGTGCCAGCAGTTTACCAGGCAACCTCTATGGCTACACCTTC. Protein product: CASSLPGNLYGYTF.

The chain joins TRBV29-1 to TRBJ1-1; D is possibly TRBD1 (5 bases). Trimming left V 4 bases short and J 1 base short, with 10 bases between. Germline CDR1 reads SQVTM; CDR2 reads ANQGSEA. The CDR3 is 13 amino acids. This CDR3 reads CSVAFQGNTEAFF. DNA of the CDR3: TGCAGCGTTGCATTCCAGGGGAACACTGAAGCTTTCTTT.

The J gene is TRBJ2-2, the V gene TRBV6-2 or TRBV6-3; D remains ambiguous. V dropped 2 bases and J dropped 7 bases, with 17 bases sitting between them. Germline values: CDR1 MNHEY, CDR2 SVGEGT. The CDR3 runs to 16 residues. The CDR3, as DNA: TGTGCCAGCAGTTACGCTCTCCAGGTTTCTCGCGGGGAGCTGTTTTTT. Encoded protein: CASSYALQVSRGELFF.

The chain employs TRBV6-5 and TRBJ2-2; D is possibly TRBD1 (5 bases). This CDR3 has 15 residues. Per the germline V gene, CDR1 is MNHEY and CDR2 is SVGAGI. The ends were cut back, 6 bases at V and 5 bases at J, with 16 bases in the middle. The CDR3 spells CASSHHLQGTGELFF. In DNA form, the CDR3 reads TGTGCCAGCAGCCACCACCTCCAGGGAACCGGGGAGCTGTTTTTT.

The chain recombines TRBV28 with TRBJ2-7; 7 bases are a match to TRBD1. The CDR3 spans 14 residues. CDR1 is MDHEN, CDR2 SYDVKM, per germline. The V segment lost 7 bases and the J segment 2 bases; nucleotides outside the gene matches: 8. The CDR3 bases are TGTGCCAGCATCGAAACAGGGGTAGCCTACGAGCAGTACTTC. This translates into CASIETGVAYEQYF.